These T cell receptor beta chains were read from a single sample in a study of PD-1 blockade in classical Hodgkin lymphoma. Sequenced by immunoSEQ multiplex PCR; TCRdb stores in-frame clones only, minus some. The table lists around 36,000 clones, more than 75% of them singletons. The sequenced sample was peripheral blood mononuclear cells (PBMCs), obtained at baseline. These receptors were collected from a human donor with classical Hodgkin lymphoma. Each CDR3 is given with its conserved first and last residue. A D gene is named only where the DNA matches it firmly.

j_call | v_call | d_call | cdr3_aa
TRBJ2-7 | TRBV6-6 | TRBD2 | CASLGLAGVGNEQYF
TRBJ1-3 | TRBV5-5 | NA | CASSLGGSPVLSGNTIYF
TRBJ1-6 | TRBV4-2 | NA | CASSQDYSSYNSPLHF
TRBJ2-3 | TRBV12-2 | NA | CASRPPGFLDTDTQYF
TRBJ2-5 | TRBV5-8 | TRBD2 | CASSPGVAGSRETQYF
TRBJ2-3 | TRBV27 | NA | CASSFSVSTDTQYF
TRBJ1-2 | TRBV7-8 | TRBD1 | CASSGQGHYGYTF
TRBJ2-7 | TRBV6-6 | NA | CASSYSNEQYF
TRBJ2-7 | TRBV18 | NA | CASSPSRAGTYEQYF
TRBJ1-2 | TRBV5-4 | NA | CASSSVAAGPPMYGYTF
TRBJ1-2 | TRBV9 | NA | CASSPGSVWKRDGYTF
TRBJ1-6 | TRBV18 | NA | CASSPKTPTNSPLHF
TRBJ2-7 | TRBV5-6 | NA | CASRVGGRASSYEQYF
TRBJ2-7 | TRBV2 | NA | CASRVTYEQYF
TRBJ1-3 | TRBV5-1 | NA | CASSLNSDSGNTIYF
TRBJ2-3 | TRBV18 | NA | CASSPMDGTDTQYF
TRBJ2-1 | TRBV28 | TRBD1 | CASSSPQGVFQLGTYNEQFF
TRBJ2-7 | TRBV6-5 | NA | CASTRPGRGPYEQYF
TRBJ2-1 | TRBV7-9 | NA | CASSHQPYNEQFF
TRBJ2-1 | TRBV11-3 | NA | CASSLAGSYNEQFF
TRBJ1-5 | TRBV2 | NA | CASSSIGRPNQPQHF
TRBJ1-4 | TRBV7-6 | NA | CASSRRDSNEKLFF
TRBJ1-3 | TRBV2 | TRBD1 | CASRPQGFSGNTIYF
TRBJ2-6 | TRBV6-5 | NA | CASSSLTGTNVLTF
TRBJ1-2 | TRBV7-9 | NA | CASRPGLRGGYTF
TRBJ2-3 | TRBV9 | NA | CASSLRGLGTDTQYF
TRBJ2-7 | TRBV10-3 | TRBD1 | CAIRAPGQGSYEQYF
TRBJ1-1 | TRBV4-3 | NA | CASSQDLGTLNTEAFF
TRBJ2-1 | TRBV2 | TRBD1 | CASQTGTAYNEQFF
TRBJ1-3 | TRBV6-5 | NA | CASSYTPTAGNTIYF
TRBJ2-3 | TRBV2 | TRBD2 | CASSSLPGLATDTQYF
TRBJ1-1 | TRBV13 | NA | CASSLRRMNTEAFF
TRBJ1-1 | TRBV5-1 | NA | CASSGGQNTEAFF
TRBJ2-1 | TRBV4-3 | TRBD2 | CASSQGRTRYNEQFF
TRBJ1-2 | TRBV2 | NA | CASSEQGSNYGYTF
TRBJ2-3 | TRBV10-3 | NA | CAISEISKTDTQYF